This T cell receptor beta chain came from a study of identical twins. The study's findings and limits: Among out-of-frame alpha sequences shared by twins, low generation probability occurred in excess.

This clonotype was detected ten times or more. Antigen specificity is unknown. MiXCR was run by TCRdb on the 5' RACE reads, yielding one entry per CDR3 protein. The table has under 250,000 distinct CDR3 sequences, 6% to 8% seen once; the top ten hold less than 6.5%. The CDR3 is 14 residues long. The V end was cut by 4 bases, the J end by 2 bases, with 13 bases between. Per the germline V gene, CDR1 is SGHRS and CDR2 is YFSETQ. These data are also associated with another study on yellow fever vaccine responses in identical twins.

The chain employs TRBV5-1 and TRBJ2-7; no definite D call. This clonotype originated in a woman between 18 and 29 years old in good health. The material sequenced was CD8+ T cells sorted from blood. The chain's CDR3 is CASSKDKSAYEQYF. In DNA form, the CDR3 reads TGCGCCAGCAGCAAAGACAAGTCAGCCTACGAGCAGTACTTC.